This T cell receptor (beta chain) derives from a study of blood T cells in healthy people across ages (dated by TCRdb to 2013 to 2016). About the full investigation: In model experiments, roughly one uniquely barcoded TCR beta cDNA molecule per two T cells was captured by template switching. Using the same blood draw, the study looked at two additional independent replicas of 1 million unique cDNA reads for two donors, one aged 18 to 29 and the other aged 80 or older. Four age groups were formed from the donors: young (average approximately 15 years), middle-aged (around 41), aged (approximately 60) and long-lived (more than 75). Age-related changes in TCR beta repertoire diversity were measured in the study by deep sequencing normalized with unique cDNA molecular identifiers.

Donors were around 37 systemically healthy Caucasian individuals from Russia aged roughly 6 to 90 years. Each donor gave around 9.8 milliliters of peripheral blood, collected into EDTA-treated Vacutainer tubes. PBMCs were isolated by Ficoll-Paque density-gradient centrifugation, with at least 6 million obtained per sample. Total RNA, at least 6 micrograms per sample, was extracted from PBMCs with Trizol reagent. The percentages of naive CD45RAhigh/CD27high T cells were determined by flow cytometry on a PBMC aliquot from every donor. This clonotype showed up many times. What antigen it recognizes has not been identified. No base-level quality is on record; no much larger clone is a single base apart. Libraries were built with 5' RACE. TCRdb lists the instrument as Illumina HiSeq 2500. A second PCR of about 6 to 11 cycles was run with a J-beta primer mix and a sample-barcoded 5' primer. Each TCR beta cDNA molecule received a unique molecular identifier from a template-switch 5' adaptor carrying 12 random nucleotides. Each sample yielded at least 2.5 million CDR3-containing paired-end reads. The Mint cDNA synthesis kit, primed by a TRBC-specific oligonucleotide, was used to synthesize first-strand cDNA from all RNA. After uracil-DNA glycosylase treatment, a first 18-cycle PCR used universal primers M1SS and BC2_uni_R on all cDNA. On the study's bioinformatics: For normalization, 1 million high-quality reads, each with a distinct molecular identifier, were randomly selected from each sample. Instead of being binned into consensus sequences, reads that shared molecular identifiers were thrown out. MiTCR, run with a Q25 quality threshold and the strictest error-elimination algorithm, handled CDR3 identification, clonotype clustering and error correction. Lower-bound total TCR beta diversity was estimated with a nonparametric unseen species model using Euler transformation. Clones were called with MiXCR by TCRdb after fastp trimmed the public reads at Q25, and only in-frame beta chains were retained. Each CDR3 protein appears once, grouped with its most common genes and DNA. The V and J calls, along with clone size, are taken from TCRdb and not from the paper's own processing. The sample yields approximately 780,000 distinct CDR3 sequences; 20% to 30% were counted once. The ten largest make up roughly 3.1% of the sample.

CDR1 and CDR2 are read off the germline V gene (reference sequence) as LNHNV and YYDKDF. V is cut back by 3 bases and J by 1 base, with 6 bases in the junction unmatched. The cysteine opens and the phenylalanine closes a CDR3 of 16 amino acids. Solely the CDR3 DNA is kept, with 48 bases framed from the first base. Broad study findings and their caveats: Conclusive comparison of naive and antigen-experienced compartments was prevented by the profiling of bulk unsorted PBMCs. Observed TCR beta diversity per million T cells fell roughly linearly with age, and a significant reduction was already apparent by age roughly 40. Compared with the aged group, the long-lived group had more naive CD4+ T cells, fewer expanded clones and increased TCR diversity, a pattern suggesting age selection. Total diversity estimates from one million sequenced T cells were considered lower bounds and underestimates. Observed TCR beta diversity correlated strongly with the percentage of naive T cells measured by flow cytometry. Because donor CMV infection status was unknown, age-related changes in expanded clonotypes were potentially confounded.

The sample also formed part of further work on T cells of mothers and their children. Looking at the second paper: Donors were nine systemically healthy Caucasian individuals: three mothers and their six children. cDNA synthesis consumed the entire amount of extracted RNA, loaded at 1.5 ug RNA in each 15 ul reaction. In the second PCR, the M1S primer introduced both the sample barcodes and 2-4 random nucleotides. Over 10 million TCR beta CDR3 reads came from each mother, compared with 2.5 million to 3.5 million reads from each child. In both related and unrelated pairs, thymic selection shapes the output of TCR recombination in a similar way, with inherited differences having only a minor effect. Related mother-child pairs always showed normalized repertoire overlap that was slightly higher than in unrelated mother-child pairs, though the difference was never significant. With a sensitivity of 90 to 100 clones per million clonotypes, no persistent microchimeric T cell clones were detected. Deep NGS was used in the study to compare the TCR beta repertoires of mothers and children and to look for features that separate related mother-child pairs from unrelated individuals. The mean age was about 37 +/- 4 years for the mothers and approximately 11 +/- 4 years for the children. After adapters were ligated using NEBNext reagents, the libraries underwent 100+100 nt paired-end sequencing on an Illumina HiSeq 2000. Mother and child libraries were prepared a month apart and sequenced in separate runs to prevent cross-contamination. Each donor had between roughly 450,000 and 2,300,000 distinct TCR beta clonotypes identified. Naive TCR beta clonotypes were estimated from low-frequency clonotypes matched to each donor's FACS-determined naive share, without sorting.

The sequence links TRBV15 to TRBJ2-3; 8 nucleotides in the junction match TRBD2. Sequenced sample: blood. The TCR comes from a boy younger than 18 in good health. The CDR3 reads CATSRGSAGGTDTQYF. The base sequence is TGTGCCACCAGCAGGGGTTCAGCGGGGGGCACAGATACGCAGTATTTT. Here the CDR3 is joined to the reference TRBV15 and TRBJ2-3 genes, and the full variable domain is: DAMVIQNPRYQVTQFGKPVTLSCSQTLNHNVMYWYQQKSSQAPKLLFHYYDKDFNNEADTPDNFQSRRPNTSFCFLDIRSPGLGDTAMYLCATSRGSAGGTDTQYFGPGTRLTVL.